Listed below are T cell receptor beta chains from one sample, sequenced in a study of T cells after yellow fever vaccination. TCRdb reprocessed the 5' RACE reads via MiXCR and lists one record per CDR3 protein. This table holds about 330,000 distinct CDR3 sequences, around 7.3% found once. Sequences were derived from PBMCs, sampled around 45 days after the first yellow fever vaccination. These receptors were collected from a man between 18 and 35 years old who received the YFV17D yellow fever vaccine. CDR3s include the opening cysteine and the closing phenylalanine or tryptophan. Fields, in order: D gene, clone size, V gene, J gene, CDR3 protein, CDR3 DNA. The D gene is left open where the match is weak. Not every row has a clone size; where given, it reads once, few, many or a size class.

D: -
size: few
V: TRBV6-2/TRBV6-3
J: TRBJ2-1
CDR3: CASSSRDEQFF
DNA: TGTGCCAGCAGTTCACGCGATGAGCAGTTCTTC

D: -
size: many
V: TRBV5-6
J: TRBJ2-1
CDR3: CASITGSSYNEQFF
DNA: TGTGCCAGCATCACAGGGAGCTCCTACAATGAGCAGTTCTTC

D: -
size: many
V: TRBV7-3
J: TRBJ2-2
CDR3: CASSLSYTGELFF
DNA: TGTGCCAGCAGCCTTAGTTACACCGGGGAGCTGTTTTTT

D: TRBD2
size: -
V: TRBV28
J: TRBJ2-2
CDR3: CASSYLGLARNTGELFF
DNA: TGTGCCAGCAGTTATTTGGGACTAGCGAGGAACACCGGGGAGCTGTTTTTT

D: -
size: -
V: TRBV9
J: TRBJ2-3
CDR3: CASSPRQVDTQYF
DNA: TGTGCCAGCAGCCCAAGACAGGTGGATACGCAGTATTTT

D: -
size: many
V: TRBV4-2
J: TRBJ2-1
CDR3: CASSQDPTPGNEQFF
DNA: TGTGCCAGCAGCCAAGACCCGACCCCTGGGAATGAGCAGTTCTTC

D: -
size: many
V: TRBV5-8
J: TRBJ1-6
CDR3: CASSLFWISYNSPLHF
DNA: TGTGCCAGCAGCTTGTTCTGGATTTCCTATAATTCACCCCTCCACTTT

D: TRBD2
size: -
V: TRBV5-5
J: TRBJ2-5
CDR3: CASSFGGTSGGAVETQYF
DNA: TGTGCCAGCAGCTTCGGTGGGACTAGCGGGGGGGCGGTAGAGACCCAGTACTTC

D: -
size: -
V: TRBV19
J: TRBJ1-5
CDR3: CASSIGGTAPQHF
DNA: TGTGCCAGTAGTATCGGGGGCACCGCGCCCCAGCATTTT

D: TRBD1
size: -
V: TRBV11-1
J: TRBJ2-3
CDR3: CASSPGQGDPDTQYF
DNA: TGTGCCAGCAGCCCTGGACAGGGAGATCCCGATACGCAGTATTTT

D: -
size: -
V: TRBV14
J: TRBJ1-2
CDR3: CASSQGMLQFTLNYGYTF
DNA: TGTGCCAGCAGCCAGGGGATGCTACAGTTTACCCTCAACTATGGCTACACCTTC

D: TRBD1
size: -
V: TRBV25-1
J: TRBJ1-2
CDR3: CASGTGGTYGYTF
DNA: TGTGCCAGTGGGACAGGGGGTACCTATGGCTACACCTTC

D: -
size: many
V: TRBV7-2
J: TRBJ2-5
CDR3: CASSRTLQETQYF
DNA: TGTGCCAGCAGCCGGACTTTACAAGAGACCCAGTACTTC

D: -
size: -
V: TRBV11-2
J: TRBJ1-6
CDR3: CASSSRPLISYNSPLHF
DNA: TGTGCCAGCAGCTCCCGCCCCCTTATCTCCTATAATTCACCCCTCCACTTT

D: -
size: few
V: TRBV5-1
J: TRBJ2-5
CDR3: CASSFSQGGVETQYF
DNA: TGCGCCAGCAGCTTTTCGCAGGGCGGGGTAGAGACCCAGTACTTC

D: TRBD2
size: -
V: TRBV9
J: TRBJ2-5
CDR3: CASSVLAGGIETQYF
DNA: TGTGCCAGCAGCGTATTGGCGGGGGGGATCGAGACCCAGTACTTC

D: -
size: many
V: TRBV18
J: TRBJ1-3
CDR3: CASSPGRAGGNTIYF
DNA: TGTGCCAGCTCACCGGGCAGGGCCGGAGGAAACACCATATATTTT

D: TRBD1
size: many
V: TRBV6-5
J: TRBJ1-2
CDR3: CASGQGYGYTF
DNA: TGTGCCAGTGGACAGGGTTATGGCTACACCTTC

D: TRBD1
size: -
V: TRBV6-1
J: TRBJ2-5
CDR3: CASSDTGGETQYF
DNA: TGTGCCAGCAGTGACACAGGGGGTGAGACCCAGTACTTC

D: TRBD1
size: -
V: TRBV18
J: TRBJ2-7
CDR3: CASSPGQGADEQYF
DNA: TGTGCCAGCTCACCGGGGCAGGGGGCTGATGAGCAGTACTTC

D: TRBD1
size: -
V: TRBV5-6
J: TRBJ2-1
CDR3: CASSYRGQGLFF
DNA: TGTGCCAGCAGCTATCGGGGACAGGGATTGTTCTTC

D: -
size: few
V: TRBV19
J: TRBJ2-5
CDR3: CASSISGDQETQYF
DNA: TGTGCCAGTAGTATCTCCGGGGACCAAGAGACCCAGTACTTC

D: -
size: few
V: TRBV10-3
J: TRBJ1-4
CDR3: CAIQPATNEKLFF
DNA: TGTGCCATCCAGCCTGCAACTAATGAAAAACTGTTTTTT

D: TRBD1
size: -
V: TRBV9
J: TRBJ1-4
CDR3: CASSGRQGGFEKLFF
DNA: TGTGCCAGCAGCGGACGACAGGGCGGATTTGAAAAACTGTTTTTT

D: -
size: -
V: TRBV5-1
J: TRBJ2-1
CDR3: CASSGVEAVYNEQFF
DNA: TGCGCCAGCAGCGGGGTGGAAGCGGTTTACAATGAGCAGTTCTTC

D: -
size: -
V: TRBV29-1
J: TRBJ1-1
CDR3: CSVRGGAGTEAFF
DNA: TGCAGCGTCCGAGGTGGGGCCGGCACTGAAGCTTTCTTT

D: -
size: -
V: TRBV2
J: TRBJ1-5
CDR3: CASSEADLLQPQHF
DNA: TGTGCCAGCAGTGAAGCGGATCTCTTACAGCCCCAGCATTTT

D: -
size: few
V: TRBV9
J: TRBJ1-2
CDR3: CASSVATLGRNGYTF
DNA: TGTGCCAGCAGCGTAGCCACGTTGGGAAGGAATGGCTACACCTTC

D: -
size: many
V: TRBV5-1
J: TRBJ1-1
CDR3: CASSQRQDVNTEAFF
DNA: TGCGCCAGCAGCCAAAGACAGGACGTGAACACTGAAGCTTTCTTT

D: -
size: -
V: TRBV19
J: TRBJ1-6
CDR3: CASSIVQGKFSPLHF
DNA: TGTGCCAGTAGTATCGTTCAGGGAAAGTTTTCACCCCTCCACTTT

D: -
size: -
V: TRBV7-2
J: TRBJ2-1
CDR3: CASSPRGGQYNEQFF
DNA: TGTGCCAGCAGCCCTAGGGGGGGCCAGTACAATGAGCAGTTCTTC

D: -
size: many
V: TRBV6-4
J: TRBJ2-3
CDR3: CASSAGSTDTQYF
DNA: TGTGCCAGCAGTGCGGGGAGCACAGATACGCAGTATTTT

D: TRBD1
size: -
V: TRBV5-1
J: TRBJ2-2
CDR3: CASSQDRANTGELFF
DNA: TGCGCCAGCAGCCAGGACAGGGCGAACACCGGGGAGCTGTTTTTT

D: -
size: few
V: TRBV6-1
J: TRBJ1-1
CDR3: CASRQGRDTEAFF
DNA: TGTGCCAGCAGACAAGGGAGGGACACTGAAGCTTTCTTT

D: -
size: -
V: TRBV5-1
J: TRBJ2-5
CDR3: CASSPQGGQETQYF
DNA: TGCGCCAGCAGCCCTCAGGGGGGCCAAGAGACCCAGTACTTC

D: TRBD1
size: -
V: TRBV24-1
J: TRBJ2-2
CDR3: CATSDSGQGAGELFF
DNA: TGTGCCACCAGTGATTCGGGACAGGGCGCCGGGGAGCTGTTTTTT

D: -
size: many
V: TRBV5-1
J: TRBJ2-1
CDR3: CASSRWELDEQFF
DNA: TGCGCCAGCAGCCGTTGGGAGTTGGATGAGCAGTTCTTC

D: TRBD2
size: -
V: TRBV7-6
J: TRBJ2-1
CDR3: CASSPGTSGTYNEQFF
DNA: TGTGCCAGCAGCCCCGGGACTAGCGGGACTTACAATGAGCAGTTCTTC

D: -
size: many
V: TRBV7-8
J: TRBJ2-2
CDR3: CASSPSRLPIAGELFF
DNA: TGTGCCAGCAGCCCAAGTCGACTTCCGATAGCCGGGGAGCTGTTTTTT

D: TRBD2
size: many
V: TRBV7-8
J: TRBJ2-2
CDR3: CASSEREGAGELFF
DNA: TGTGCCAGCAGCGAGCGGGAGGGGGCCGGGGAGCTGTTTTTT

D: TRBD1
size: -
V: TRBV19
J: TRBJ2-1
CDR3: CASSIYRGAYNEQFF
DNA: TGTGCCAGTAGTATATACAGGGGGGCCTACAATGAGCAGTTCTTC

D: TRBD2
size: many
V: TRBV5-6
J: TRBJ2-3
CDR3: CASSLSGVDTQYF
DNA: TGTGCCAGCAGCTTGAGCGGGGTAGATACGCAGTATTTT

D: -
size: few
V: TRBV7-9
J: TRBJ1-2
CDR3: CASTAGTGYGYTF
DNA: TGTGCCAGCACGGCCGGGACGGGCTATGGCTACACCTTC

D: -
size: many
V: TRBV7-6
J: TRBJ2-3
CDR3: CASSLEARAEHTQYF
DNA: TGTGCCAGCAGCTTAGAGGCCAGGGCAGAACATACGCAGTATTTT

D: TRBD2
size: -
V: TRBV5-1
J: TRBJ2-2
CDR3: CASRPGSGVRTGELFF
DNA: TGCGCCAGCAGACCCGGCAGCGGGGTACGGACCGGGGAGCTGTTTTTT

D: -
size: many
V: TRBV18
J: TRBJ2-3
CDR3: CASSPTADTQYF
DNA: TGTGCCAGCTCACCGACCGCAGATACGCAGTATTTT

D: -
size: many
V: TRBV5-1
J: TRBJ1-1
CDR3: CASSLRPDNMNTEAFF
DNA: TGCGCCAGCAGCTTGCGACCGGACAATATGAACACTGAAGCTTTCTTT

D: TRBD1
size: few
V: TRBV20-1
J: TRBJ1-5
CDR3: CSASLARDRVIQPQHF
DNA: TGCAGTGCTAGTTTGGCACGGGACAGGGTCATTCAGCCCCAGCATTTT

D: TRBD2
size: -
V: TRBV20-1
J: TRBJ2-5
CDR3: CSAGQPGTSGQTQYF
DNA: TGCAGTGCTGGACAACCCGGGACTAGCGGGCAGACCCAGTACTTC

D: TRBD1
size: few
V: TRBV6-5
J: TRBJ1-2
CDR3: CASSSTGQVLPDYGYTF
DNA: TGTGCCAGCAGTTCCACGGGACAGGTCCTTCCTGACTATGGCTACACCTTC

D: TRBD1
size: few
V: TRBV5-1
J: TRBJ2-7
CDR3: CASSRTGTVWEQYF
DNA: TGCGCCAGCAGCCGGACCGGGACAGTTTGGGAGCAGTACTTC

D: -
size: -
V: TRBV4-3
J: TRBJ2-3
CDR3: CASSPRRGGVTDTQYF
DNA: TGCGCCAGCAGCCCACGGAGAGGGGGGGTCACAGATACGCAGTATTTT